One sample yielded the 3 T cell receptor beta chains listed below, sequenced in a study of T-cell memory formation after mild COVID-19. In TCRdb, the 5' RACE reads were re-called with MiXCR into one record per CDR3 protein. The data hold around 300,000 distinct CDR3 sequences, with more than 13% observed a single time. Sequencing was carried out using PBMCs or a T cell subset sorted from them (not recorded which). The receptors were sampled from a man aged 18 to 35 who had mild COVID-19 (a few samples of this study predate the infection). Cell type and time point are not known.

V gene TRBV12-3 or TRBV12-4 combines with J gene TRBJ1-2; TRBD1 matches at 9 bases. V lost 6 bases to trimming and J lost 1 base; unmatched junction nucleotides: 6. The CDR3 sequence is 15 residues long. This CDR3 reads CASRPGTGFNYGYTF. The CDR3 region has the DNA TGTGCCAGCAGACCCGGGACAGGGTTTAACTATGGCTACACCTTC.

This clonotype was picked up a small number of times. The gene calls are TRBV5-1 and TRBJ2-5; D possibly corresponds to TRBD1 (5 bases). V was shortened by 3 bases and J by 3 bases, with 12 bases between the two germline ends. The CDR3 has 14 residues. Germline V lookup: CDR1 SGHRS, CDR2 YFSETQ. The CDR3 nucleotides are TGCGCCAGCAGCTCCCCCACAGGAGAAGAGACCCAGTACTTC. As protein: CASSSPTGEETQYF.

In this sample, this clonotype turned up many times. The chain joins TRBV18 to TRBJ2-3, with D uncertain. The length of the CDR3 is 11 residues. Germline V gene lookup returns CDR1 KGHSH and CDR2 LQKENI. V was shortened by 3 bases and J by 5 bases, with 3 bases between the two germline ends. The CDR3 bases are TGTGCCAGCTCACCGAAAGATACGCAGTATTTT. Its protein product is CASSPKDTQYF.